This note documents a single TCR beta chain sequence. The antigen is not known. This CDR3 has 15 amino acids. Trimming removed 4 bases at V and 2 bases at J, with 14 bases between. CDR1 and CDR2 (germline): SGHRS, YFSETQ. This specimen belongs to a study of blood T cells in healthy people across ages. A second PCR of 7 to 11 cycles used a sample-barcoded 5' primer and a J-beta primer mix. Via MiXCR, TCRdb re-called the 5' RACE reads, giving one row per CDR3 protein. This table holds more than 800,000 distinct CDR3 sequences, under 45% found once. Total RNA extraction produced at least 5.5 micrograms (per sample) for the study. Notes on the study in general: No one knew whether donors had CMV, which possibly confounded expanded clonotype changes. Calculation of diversity from one million T cells yielded estimates considered to be underestimates.

The material sequenced was blood. The rearrangement uses TRBV5-1 and TRBJ2-3; D is perhaps TRBD1 or TRBD2 (5 bases each). This clonotype was obtained from a woman aged 55-70 years in good health. This CDR3 reads CASSVPGPYTDTQYF. CDR3 sequence (DNA): TGCGCCAGCAGCGTACCGGGACCGTACACAGATACGCAGTATTTT.